The clone carrying this T cell receptor (beta chain) has at least ten counts. The data stem from a study of blood T cells in healthy people across ages. The germline gives CDR1 SGHTA, CDR2 FQGNSA. The CDR3 spans 14 residues. The V end lost 4 bases, the J end lost 2 bases, and 10 bases lay between the germline ends. Next came a second PCR, run for about 7 to 12 cycles, which used a sample-barcoded 5' primer along with a J-beta primer mix. TCRdb redid the calling of the 5' RACE reads with MiXCR, one entry per CDR3 protein. The sample has roughly 800,000 distinct CDR3 sequences; 58% are singletons. The clonotype originates from a man aged 30-40 years in good health. The sample was blood. The genes are TRBV7-2 and TRBJ2-3, with D possibly TRBD2 on 5 matching bases. This chain's CDR3 is CASSSDSYTDTQYF. The CDR3 DNA follows: TGTGCCAGCAGCTCGGACTCCTACACAGATACGCAGTATTTT.